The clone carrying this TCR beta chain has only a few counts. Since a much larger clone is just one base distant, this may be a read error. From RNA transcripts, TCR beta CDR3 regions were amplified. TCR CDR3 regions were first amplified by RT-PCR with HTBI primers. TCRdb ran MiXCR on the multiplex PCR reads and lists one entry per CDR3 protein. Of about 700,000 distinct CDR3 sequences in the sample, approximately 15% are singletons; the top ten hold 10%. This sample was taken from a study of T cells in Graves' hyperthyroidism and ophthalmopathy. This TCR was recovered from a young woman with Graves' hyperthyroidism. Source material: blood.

The DNA for the CDR3 is TGTGCCTGGAGTTCAGGGAACACTGAAGCTTTCTTT. Translating gives CAWSSGNTEAFF. This rearrangement joins TRBV30 to TRBJ1-1; D unclear. V shed 2 bases and J shed 1 base, with 5 bases lying between them. There are 12 residues in the CDR3. Germline-derived CDR1 and CDR2 are GTSNPN and SVGIG (reference sequence).